This T cell receptor beta chain originates from a study of identical twins. The donor group consisted entirely of healthy Caucasians. The study, taken as a whole, reports: While abundant cord blood beta clonotypes carried fewer insertions, memory repertoires showed no such pattern.

This clonotype has at least ten counts. No antigen is known for it. MiXCR, applied by TCRdb to the 5' RACE reads, yields one record per CDR3 protein. The sample shows approximately 150,000 distinct CDR3 sequences, under 4.5% of them seen only once. The CDR3 runs 15 residues. The receptor was isolated from a young man in good health. The chain recombines TRBV21-1 with TRBJ2-1; the table's D call TRBD2 went unverified against the DNA. TRBV21-1 is a documented pseudogene. The sequencing sample was made of memory T cells sorted from blood. The CDR3 loop is CASSTLGGIRDEQFF. The CDR3 DNA reads TGTGCCAGCAGCACACTAGGCGGGATTAGGGATGAGCAGTTCTTC.